The rows below give T cell receptor beta chains drawn from one sample of a study of blood T cell repertoires in COVID-19. Method: immunoSEQ multiplex PCR; TCRdb's copy keeps in-frame clones and lacks some. The profile covers 200,000 or so clones, with approximately 80% appearing a single time and over 9.5% taken by the ten largest. Source material: peripheral blood. The receptors originated from a woman older than 75 with COVID-19, enrolled during active disease. CDR3s leave out the opening cysteine and the closing phenylalanine or tryptophan. Fields, in order: V gene, J gene, CDR3 protein.

v_gene: TRBV9
j_gene: TRBJ2-5
CDR3aa: ASSVNVGLETQY

v_gene: TRBV6-2/TRBV6-3
j_gene: TRBJ1-5
CDR3aa: ASSPLRTGPISFGNQPQH

v_gene: TRBV4-1
j_gene: TRBJ2-3
CDR3aa: ASTQSGGTDTQY

v_gene: TRBV7-9
j_gene: TRBJ1-5
CDR3aa: ASSPRGGQGIGQPQH

v_gene: TRBV18
j_gene: TRBJ1-2
CDR3aa: ASSPGRDHGYT

v_gene: TRBV5-1
j_gene: TRBJ2-2
CDR3aa: ASSLAGGQGTGELF

v_gene: TRBV9
j_gene: TRBJ1-3
CDR3aa: ASSVGTGLGNTIY

v_gene: TRBV19
j_gene: TRBJ1-6
CDR3aa: ASSPNRGNSPLH

v_gene: TRBV29-1
j_gene: TRBJ1-2
CDR3aa: SVDGTGVNSNYGYT

v_gene: TRBV27
j_gene: TRBJ1-2
CDR3aa: ASSLGTGWGGYT

v_gene: TRBV11-1
j_gene: TRBJ1-1
CDR3aa: ASSRNSGQGASEAF

v_gene: TRBV18
j_gene: TRBJ1-2
CDR3aa: ASSSPPPGQGADGYT

v_gene: TRBV5-4
j_gene: TRBJ1-4
CDR3aa: ASSWFGQENEKLF

v_gene: TRBV2
j_gene: TRBJ1-5
CDR3aa: ASSEFTGQPQH

v_gene: TRBV9
j_gene: TRBJ1-1
CDR3aa: ASSGRGDSSNTEAF

v_gene: TRBV7-9
j_gene: TRBJ2-5
CDR3aa: ASSLVAGWRGEETQY

v_gene: TRBV3-1/TRBV3-2
j_gene: TRBJ1-2
CDR3aa: ASSQVDPSRYT

v_gene: TRBV30
j_gene: TRBJ2-5
CDR3aa: AWSVRGLETQY

v_gene: TRBV3-1/TRBV3-2
j_gene: TRBJ1-2
CDR3aa: ASSQRQGYGYT

v_gene: TRBV5-1
j_gene: TRBJ1-4
CDR3aa: ASSSLGQGTNEKLF

v_gene: TRBV12-3/TRBV12-4
j_gene: TRBJ1-5
CDR3aa: ASRSGPQPQH